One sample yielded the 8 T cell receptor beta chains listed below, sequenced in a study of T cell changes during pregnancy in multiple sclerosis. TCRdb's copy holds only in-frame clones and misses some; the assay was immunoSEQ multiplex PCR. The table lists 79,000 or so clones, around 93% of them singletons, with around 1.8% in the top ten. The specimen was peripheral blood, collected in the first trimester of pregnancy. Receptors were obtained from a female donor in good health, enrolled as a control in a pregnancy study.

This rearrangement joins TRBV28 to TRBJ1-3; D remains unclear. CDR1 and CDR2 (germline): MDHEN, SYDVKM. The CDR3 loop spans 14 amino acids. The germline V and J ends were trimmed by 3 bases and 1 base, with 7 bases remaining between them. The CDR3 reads CASSLPGSGNTIYF. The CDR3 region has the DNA TGTGCCAGCAGTTTGCCGGGGTCTGGAAACACCATATATTTT. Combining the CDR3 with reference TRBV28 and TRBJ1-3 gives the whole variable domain DVKVTQSSRYLVKRTGEKVFLECVQDMDHENMFWYRQDPGLGLRLIYFSYDVKMKEKGDIPEGYSVSREKKERFSLILESASTNQTSMYLCASSLPGSGNTIYFGEGSWLTVV.

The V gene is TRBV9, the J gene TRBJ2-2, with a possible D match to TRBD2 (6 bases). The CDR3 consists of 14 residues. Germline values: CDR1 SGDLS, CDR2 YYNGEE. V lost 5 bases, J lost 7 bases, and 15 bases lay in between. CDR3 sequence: CASSGGDPGGELFF. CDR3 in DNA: TGTGCCAGCAGTGGCGGGGACCCCGGCGGGGAGCTGTTTTTT.

This CDR3 is CASSPRLAGNTPRGDTQYF. The CDR3 DNA sequence: TGTGCCAGCTCACCAAGGCTAGCGGGGAACACACCGAGGGGAGATACGCAGTATTTT. The rearrangement uses TRBV18 and TRBJ2-3; 9 bases are a match to TRBD2. Germline trimming cut 2 bases from V and 5 bases from J; bases unmatched to any gene: 17. The CDR3 has 19 amino acids. CDR1 is KGHSH and CDR2 is LQKENI in the germline V gene.

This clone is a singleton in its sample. The CDR3 protein is CASSQPPGQGRAGELFF. The CDR3 DNA is TGCGCCAGCAGCCAACCACCGGGACAGGGAAGAGCCGGGGAGCTGTTTTTT. The V call is TRBV4-3, the J call TRBJ2-2, with TRBD1 identical over 9 bases. This CDR3 region has 17 residues. Germline assignment: CDR1 LGHNA and CDR2 YSLEER. V gave up 2 bases and J gave up 6 bases; unmatched junction bases: 10.

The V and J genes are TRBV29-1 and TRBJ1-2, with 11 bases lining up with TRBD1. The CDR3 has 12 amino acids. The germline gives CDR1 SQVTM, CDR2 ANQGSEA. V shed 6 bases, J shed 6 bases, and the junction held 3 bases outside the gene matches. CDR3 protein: CSVDRGQNGYTF. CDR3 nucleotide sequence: TGCAGCGTGGACAGGGGGCAAAATGGCTACACCTTC.

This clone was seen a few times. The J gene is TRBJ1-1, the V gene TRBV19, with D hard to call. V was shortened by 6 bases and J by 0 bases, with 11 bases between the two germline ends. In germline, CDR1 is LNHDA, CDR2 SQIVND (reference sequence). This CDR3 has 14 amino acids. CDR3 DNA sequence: TGTGCCAGTAGAGACAAAGGATTGAACACTGAAGCTTTCTTT. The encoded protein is CASRDKGLNTEAFF.

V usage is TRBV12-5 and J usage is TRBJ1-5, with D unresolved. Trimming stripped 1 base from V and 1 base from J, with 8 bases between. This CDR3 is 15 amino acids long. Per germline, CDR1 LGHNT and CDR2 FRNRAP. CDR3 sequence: CASGLGALSNQPQHF. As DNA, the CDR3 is TGTGCTAGTGGTTTGGGGGCCCTGAGCAATCAGCCCCAGCATTTT.

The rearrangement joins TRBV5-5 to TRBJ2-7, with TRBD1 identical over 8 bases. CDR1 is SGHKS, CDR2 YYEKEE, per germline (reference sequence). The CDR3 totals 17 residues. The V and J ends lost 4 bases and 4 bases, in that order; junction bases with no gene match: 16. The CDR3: CASSPWDRSVGEYEQYF. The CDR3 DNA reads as TGTGCCAGCAGCCCCTGGGACAGGTCCGTCGGAGAGTACGAGCAGTACTTC.